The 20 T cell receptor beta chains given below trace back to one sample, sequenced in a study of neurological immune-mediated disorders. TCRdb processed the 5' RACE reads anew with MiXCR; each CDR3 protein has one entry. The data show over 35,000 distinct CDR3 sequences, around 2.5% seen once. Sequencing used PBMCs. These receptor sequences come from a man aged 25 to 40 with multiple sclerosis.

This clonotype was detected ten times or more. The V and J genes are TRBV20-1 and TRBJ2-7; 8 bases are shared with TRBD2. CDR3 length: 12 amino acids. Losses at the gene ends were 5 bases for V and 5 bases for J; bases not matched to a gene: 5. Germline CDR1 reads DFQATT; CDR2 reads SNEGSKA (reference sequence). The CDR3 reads CSAPSGSNEQYF. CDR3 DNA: TGCAGTGCTCCCAGCGGGAGTAACGAGCAGTACTTC.

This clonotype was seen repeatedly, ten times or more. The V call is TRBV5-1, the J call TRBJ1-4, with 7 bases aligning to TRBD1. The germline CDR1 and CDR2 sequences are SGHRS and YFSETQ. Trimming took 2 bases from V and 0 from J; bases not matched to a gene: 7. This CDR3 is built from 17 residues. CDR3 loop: CASSFRGGTATNEKLFF. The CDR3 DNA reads TGCGCCAGCAGCTTCAGGGGGGGAACTGCAACTAATGAAAAACTGTTTTTT.

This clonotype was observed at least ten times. The CDR3 coding sequence is TGTGCCAGCAGCTTCAGGGGGAGCAATCAGCCCCAGCATTTT. It codes for CASSFRGSNQPQHF. The chain couples TRBV7-2 to TRBJ1-5; TRBD1 matches 7 bases. The ends lost 3 bases at V and 1 base at J; junction bases unmatched: 0. The CDR3 is made up of 14 amino acids. Germline V lookup: CDR1 SGHTA, CDR2 FQGNSA.

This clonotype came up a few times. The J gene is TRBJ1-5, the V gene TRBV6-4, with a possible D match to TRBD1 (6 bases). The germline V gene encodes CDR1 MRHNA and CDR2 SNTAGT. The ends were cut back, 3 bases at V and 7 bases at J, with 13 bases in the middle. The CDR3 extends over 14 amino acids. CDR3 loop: CASSEQEGGQPQHF. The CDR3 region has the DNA TGTGCCAGCAGTGAGCAGGAAGGGGGACAGCCCCAGCATTTT.

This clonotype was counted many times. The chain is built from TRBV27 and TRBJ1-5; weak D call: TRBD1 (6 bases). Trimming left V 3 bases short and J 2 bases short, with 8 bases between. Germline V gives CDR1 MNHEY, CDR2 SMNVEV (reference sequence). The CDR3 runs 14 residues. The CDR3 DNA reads TGTGCCAGCAGTTTTGGGGGGCGCAATCAGCCCCAGCATTTT. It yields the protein CASSFGGRNQPQHF.

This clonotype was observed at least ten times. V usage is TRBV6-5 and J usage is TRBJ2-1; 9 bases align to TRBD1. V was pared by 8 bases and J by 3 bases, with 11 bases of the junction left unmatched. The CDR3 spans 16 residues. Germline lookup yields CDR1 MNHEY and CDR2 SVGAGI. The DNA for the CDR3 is TGTGCCAGCTGGAGTTCCGGGACAGGGAGCTACAATGAGCAGTTCTTC. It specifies CASWSSGTGSYNEQFF.

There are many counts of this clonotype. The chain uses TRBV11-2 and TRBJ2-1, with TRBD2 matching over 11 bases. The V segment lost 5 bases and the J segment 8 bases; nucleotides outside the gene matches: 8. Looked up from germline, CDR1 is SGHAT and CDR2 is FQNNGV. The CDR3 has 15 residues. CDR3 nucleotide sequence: TGTGCCAGCAGCCATAGCGGGAGGGCCGCATATGAGCAGTTCTTC. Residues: CASSHSGRAAYEQFF. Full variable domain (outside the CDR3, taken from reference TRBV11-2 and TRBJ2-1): EAGVAQSPRYKIIEKRQSVAFWCNPISGHATLYWYQQILGQGPKLLIQFQNNGVVDDSQLPKDRFSAERLKGVDSTLKIQPAKLEDSAVYLCASSHSGRAAYEQFFGPGTRLTVL.

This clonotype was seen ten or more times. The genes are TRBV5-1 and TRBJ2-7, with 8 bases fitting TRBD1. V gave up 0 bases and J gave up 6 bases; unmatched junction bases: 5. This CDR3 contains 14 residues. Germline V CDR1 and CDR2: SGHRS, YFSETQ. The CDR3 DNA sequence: TGCGCCAGCAGCTTGGACGGACAGGGTGCCGAGCAGTACTTC. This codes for CASSLDGQGAEQYF. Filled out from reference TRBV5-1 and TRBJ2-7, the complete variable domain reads KAGVTQTPRYLIKTRGQQVTLSCSPISGHRSVSWYQQTPGQGLQFLFEYFSETQRNKGNFPGRFSGRQFSNSRSEMNVSTLELGDSALYLCASSLDGQGAEQYFGPGTRLTVT.

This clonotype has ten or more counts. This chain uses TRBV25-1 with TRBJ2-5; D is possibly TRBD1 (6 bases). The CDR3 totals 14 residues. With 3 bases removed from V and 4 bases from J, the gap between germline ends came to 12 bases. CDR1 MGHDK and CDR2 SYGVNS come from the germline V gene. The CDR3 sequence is CASSDPQGVETQYF. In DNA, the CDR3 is TGTGCCAGCAGTGACCCACAGGGAGTAGAGACCCAGTACTTC.

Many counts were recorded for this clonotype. The CDR3 bases are TGCGCCAGCAGCTTGCAGGGAGAGCCGAACACCGGGGAGCTGTTTTTT. Translated: CASSLQGEPNTGELFF. J is TRBJ2-2 and V is TRBV5-1; D possibly matches TRBD1 or TRBD2 (5 bases each). Germline V gene lookup returns CDR1 SGHRS and CDR2 YFSETQ. The CDR3 loop spans 16 amino acids. Trimming took 1 base from V and 0 from J, leaving 10 bases between them.

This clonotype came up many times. This CDR3 is CASRQSEGTGNNEQFF. CDR3 nucleotide sequence: TGTGCCAGCAGACAATCCGAAGGGACAGGGAACAATGAGCAGTTCTTC. The chain couples TRBV4-2 to TRBJ2-1; 9 positions match TRBD1. The V and J ends lost 6 bases and 5 bases, in that order; junction bases with no gene match: 11. The CDR3 has 16 amino acids. Germline V gives CDR1 LGHNA, CDR2 YNFKEQ.

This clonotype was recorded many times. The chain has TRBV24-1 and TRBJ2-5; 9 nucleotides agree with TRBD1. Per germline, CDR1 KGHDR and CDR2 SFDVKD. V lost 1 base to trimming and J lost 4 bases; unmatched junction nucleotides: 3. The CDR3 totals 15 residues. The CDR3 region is CATSDLGTGPETQYF. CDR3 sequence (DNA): TGTGCCACCAGTGATTTAGGGACAGGGCCAGAGACCCAGTACTTC.

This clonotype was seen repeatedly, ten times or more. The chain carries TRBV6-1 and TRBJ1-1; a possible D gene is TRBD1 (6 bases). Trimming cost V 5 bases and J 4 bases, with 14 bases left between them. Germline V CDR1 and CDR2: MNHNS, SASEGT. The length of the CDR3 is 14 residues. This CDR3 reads CASSRSTGSTEAFF. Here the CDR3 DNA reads TGTGCCAGCAGTCGATCAACAGGGAGCACTGAAGCTTTCTTT.

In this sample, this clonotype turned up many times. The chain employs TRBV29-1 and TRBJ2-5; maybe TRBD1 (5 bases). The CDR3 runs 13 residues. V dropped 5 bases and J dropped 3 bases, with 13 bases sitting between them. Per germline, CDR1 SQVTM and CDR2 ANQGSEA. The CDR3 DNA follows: TGCAGCGTTAACGGCGACAGAAAAGAGACCCAGTACTTC. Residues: CSVNGDRKETQYF.

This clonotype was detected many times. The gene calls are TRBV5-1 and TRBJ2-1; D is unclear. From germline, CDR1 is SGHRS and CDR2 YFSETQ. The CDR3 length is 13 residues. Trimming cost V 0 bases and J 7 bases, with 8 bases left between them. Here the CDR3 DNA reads TGCGCCAGCAGCTTGGATTGGGGAAATGAGCAGTTCTTC. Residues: CASSLDWGNEQFF. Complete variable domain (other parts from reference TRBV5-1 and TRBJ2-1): KAGVTQTPRYLIKTRGQQVTLSCSPISGHRSVSWYQQTPGQGLQFLFEYFSETQRNKGNFPGRFSGRQFSNSRSEMNVSTLELGDSALYLCASSLDWGNEQFFGPGTRLTVL.

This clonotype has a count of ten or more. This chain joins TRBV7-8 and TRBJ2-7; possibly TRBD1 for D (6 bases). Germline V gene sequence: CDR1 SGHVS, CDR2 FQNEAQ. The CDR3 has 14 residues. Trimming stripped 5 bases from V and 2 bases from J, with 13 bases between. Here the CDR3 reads CASSMDSIPYEQYF. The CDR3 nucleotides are TGTGCCAGCAGCATGGACAGTATACCCTACGAGCAGTACTTC.

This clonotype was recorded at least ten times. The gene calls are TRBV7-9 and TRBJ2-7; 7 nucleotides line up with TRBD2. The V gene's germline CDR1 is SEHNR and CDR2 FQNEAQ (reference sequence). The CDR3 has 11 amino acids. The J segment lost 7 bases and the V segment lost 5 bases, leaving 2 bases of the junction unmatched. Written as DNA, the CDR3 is TGTGCCAGCAGCCCCGGGAGGGAGCAGTACTTC. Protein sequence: CASSPGREQYF.

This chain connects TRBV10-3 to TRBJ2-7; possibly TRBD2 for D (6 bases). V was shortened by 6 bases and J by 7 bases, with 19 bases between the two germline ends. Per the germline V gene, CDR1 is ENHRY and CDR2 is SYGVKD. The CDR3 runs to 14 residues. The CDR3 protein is CAISTGLSSLEQYF. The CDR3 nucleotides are TGTGCCATCAGCACGGGACTCTCGTCTTTGGAGCAGTACTTC.

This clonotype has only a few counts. The CDR3 DNA reads TGCAGTGCGCAAAGGAGGGGCCCAGATACGCAGTATTTT. Its translation: CSAQRRGPDTQYF. The gene calls are TRBV20-1 and TRBJ2-3, with D maybe TRBD2 (6 bases). This CDR3 comprises 13 residues. Looked up from germline, CDR1 is DFQATT and CDR2 is SNEGSKA (reference sequence). Trimming cost V 6 bases and J 4 bases, with 14 bases left between them.

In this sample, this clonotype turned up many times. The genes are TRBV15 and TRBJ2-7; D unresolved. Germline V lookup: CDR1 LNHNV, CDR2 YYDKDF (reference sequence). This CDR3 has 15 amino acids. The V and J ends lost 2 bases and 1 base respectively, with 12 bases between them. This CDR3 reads CATSRIVTESYEQYF. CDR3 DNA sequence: TGTGCCACCAGCAGAATCGTGACCGAGTCCTACGAGCAGTACTTC.